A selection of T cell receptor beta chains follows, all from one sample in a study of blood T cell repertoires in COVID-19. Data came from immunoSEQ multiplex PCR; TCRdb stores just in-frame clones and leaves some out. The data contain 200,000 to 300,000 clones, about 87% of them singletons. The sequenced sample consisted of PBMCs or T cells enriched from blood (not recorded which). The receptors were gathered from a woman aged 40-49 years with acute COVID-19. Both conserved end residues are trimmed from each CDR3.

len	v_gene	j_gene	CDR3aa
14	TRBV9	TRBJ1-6	ASSEGPGQGDSPLH
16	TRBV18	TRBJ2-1	ASSPPGRRLAGTNEQF
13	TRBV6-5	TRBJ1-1	ASSYNTGLNTEAF
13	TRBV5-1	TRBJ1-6	ASSEQGVGNSPLH
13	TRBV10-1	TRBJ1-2	ASKNLWHLNYGYT
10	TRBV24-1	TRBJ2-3	ATSGSGLVQY
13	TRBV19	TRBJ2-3	ASKNQGPSTDTQY
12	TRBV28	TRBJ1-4	ASSESRGAEKLF
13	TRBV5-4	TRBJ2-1	ASSPGQGGHNEQF
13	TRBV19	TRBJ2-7	ASSNNRDRPYEQY
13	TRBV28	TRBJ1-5	ASSLSGGYNQPQH
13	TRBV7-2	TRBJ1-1	ASSLGPGMNTEAF
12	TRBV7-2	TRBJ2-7	ASSQSRGSNEQY
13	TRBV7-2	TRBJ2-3	ASSLVASGRNTQY
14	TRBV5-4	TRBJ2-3	ASSLDLALAVDTQY
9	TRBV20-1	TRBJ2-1	SAQTGNEQF